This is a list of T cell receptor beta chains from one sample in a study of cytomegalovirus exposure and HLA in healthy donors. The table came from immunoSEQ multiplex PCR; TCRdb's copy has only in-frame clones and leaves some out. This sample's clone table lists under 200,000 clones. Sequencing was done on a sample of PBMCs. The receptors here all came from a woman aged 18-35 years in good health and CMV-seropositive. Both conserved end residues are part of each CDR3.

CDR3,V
CAIREAGASYNEQFF,TRBV10-3
CASSETRGTNYGYTF,TRBV2
CASSQDARAGGNEQYF,TRBV4-2
CASSDSYGYTF,TRBV6-5
CASSSSSGGSYEQYF,TRBV5-4
CASSPGGPGMNTEAFF,TRBV5-1
CASSKGTGEGNQPQHF,TRBV19
CASSIQGIYEQYF,TRBV7-9
CSVNTGLGTEAFF,TRBV29-1
CASSSRLGTEAFF,TRBV19
CASSENRGPSYGYTF,TRBV6-1
CSVGQGDYEQYF,TRBV29-1
CASSLGQGSNEQYF,TRBV5-1
CASSFLASGGEETQYF,TRBV7-2
CASRQDSPGYGYTF,TRBV6-5
CASILGGTMNTEAFF,TRBV5-6
CASSWGDKLFF,TRBV28
CASSEYPGSGTEAFF,TRBV2
CASSPPRWGGDLSSYNEQFF,TRBV11-3
CAITPTSGDYNEQFF,TRBV10-3
CASHPGGPGAGELFF,TRBV6-1
CASSPDSQTGELFF,TRBV18
CASSQALSGGSYNEQFF,TRBV4-2
CASSHQGTSGGASYEQYF,TRBV7-2
CATSRDEWFLNQPQHF,TRBV15
CAWNGGTNTEAFF,TRBV30
CASREDSTAQPQHF,TRBV2
CASWTSGKSYEQYF,TRBV5-1
CASGFLAGASNQPQHF,TRBV7-8
CATSRPPGQGVSGANVLTF,TRBV15
CASSQVDLVTYNEQFF,TRBV4-1
CASSIDRPNTDTQYF,TRBV2
CAISETGRKAFF,TRBV10-3
CASSPGQGINSPLHF,TRBV7-9
CAWSLEDSSYNSPLHF,TRBV30
CASSQQIQGWHYTF,TRBV4-1
CASRTDGSSTDTQYF,TRBV6-6
CAWSIQGNQPQHF,TRBV30
CAWRIAGGPDTQYF,TRBV30
CASSLDSSGGSSRNEQFF,TRBV7-2
CASSLAGATGGELFF,TRBV5-1
CAWAYQGKRGYEQYF,TRBV30
CASSPTRREEAFF,TRBV7-3
CASSLRWGERETQYF,TRBV5-6
CASSFGQGSAEAFF,TRBV7-8
CAISSGQGAGNTIYF,TRBV10-3
CASNFNWETGELFF,TRBV7-2
CASIRPEGLRKAFF,TRBV21-1
CASSLPGQATNEKLFF,TRBV5-8
CASSYSGYTQYF,TRBV7-9
CASSQEGPSGANTDTQYF,TRBV4-3
CASKNRDRGQDTQYF,TRBV4-1
CASSLAQGVNQPQHF,TRBV7-2
CASSQGQGNTEAFF,TRBV4-3
CASSSPRTAGKTQYF,TRBV27
CASSPLQGARTEAFF,TRBV13
CASSLGTGGVSTDTQYF,TRBV5-1
CASTQAGARNEQFF,TRBV27
CASSLGQNYGYTF,TRBV5-1